Shown below are 3 T cell receptor beta chains from a single sample sequenced in a study of T cells in Graves' hyperthyroidism and ophthalmopathy. There were TCR beta CDR3 regions amplified from RNA transcripts. In the first-round RT-PCR of the TCR CDR3, the HTBI primer set was used. MiXCR was run by TCRdb on the multiplex PCR reads, yielding one entry per CDR3 protein. Of some 400,000 distinct CDR3 sequences in the sample, roughly 12% were seen once. The sequenced material came from blood. The receptors derive from a man aged 30-40 years with Graves' hyperthyroidism that later progressed to Graves' ophthalmopathy.

The chain employs TRBV7-9 and TRBJ2-2, with D possibly called TRBD1 or TRBD2 (6 bases each). Trimming shortened V by 4 bases and J by 7 bases, and 16 bases separated the two germline ends. The CDR3 runs 15 residues. The V gene's germline CDR1 is SEHNR and CDR2 FQNEAQ (reference sequence). DNA of the CDR3: TGTGCCAGCAGCTCGCGGGACAATCCGAACGGGGAGCTGTTTTTT. It codes for CASSSRDNPNGELFF.

The sample holds many counts of this clonotype. The rearrangement links TRBV20-1 to TRBJ1-5; D is possibly TRBD1 (6 bases). CDR1 DFQATT and CDR2 SNEGSKA come from the germline V gene (reference sequence). With 4 bases removed from V and 7 bases from J, the gap between germline ends came to 17 bases. The CDR3 has 14 amino acids. This CDR3 is CSANRGRGGQPQHF. The DNA of the CDR3 is TGCAGTGCTAACCGGGGGCGGGGGGGACAGCCCCAGCATTTT.

This clonotype was counted a few times. The gene calls are TRBV5-1 and TRBJ2-3; D might be TRBD2 (5 bases). In germline, CDR1 is SGHRS, CDR2 YFSETQ. The CDR3 is 13 amino acids. V lost 4 bases to trimming and J lost 4 bases, with 10 bases between them. The CDR3 bases are TGCGCCAGCAGCCCCGGGGTGGCAGATACGCAGTATTTT. This encodes CASSPGVADTQYF. Together with reference TRBV5-1 and TRBJ2-3, the CDR3 gives the full variable domain: KAGVTQTPRYLIKTRGQQVTLSCSPISGHRSVSWYQQTPGQGLQFLFEYFSETQRNKGNFPGRFSGRQFSNSRSEMNVSTLELGDSALYLCASSPGVADTQYFGPGTRLTVL.